This T cell receptor beta chain was observed in a study of Graves' ophthalmopathy and Graves' hyperthyroidism. With V trimmed by 8 bases and J by 4 bases, 15 bases remained unmatched. The CDR3 spans 18 residues. Germline CDR1 is SGHDN and CDR2 is FVKESK. Amplification from RNA transcripts yielded the TCR beta CDR3 regions. HTBI primers were used in a first-round RT-PCR, which preceded a second-round multiplex PCR. TCRdb reprocessed the multiplex PCR reads via MiXCR and lists one record per CDR3 protein. Of about 240,000 distinct CDR3 sequences in the sample, 45% are singletons; the top ten hold around 43%. As concerns this clonotype: Antigen specificity is unknown.

The study excluded patients with other autoimmune diseases, uncontrolled infections, pregnancy or lactation. General observations from the study: The model's ophthalmopathy progression predictions had approximately 65% sensitivity and about 72% specificity. Blood samples also showed most expanded thyroid clonotypes exceeding 0.001 frequency.

The sequenced material came from peripheral blood. The receptor comes from an adult man with Graves' ophthalmopathy. This sequence joins TRBV14 and TRBJ2-6; 9 nucleotides match TRBD2. CDR3 nucleotide sequence: TGTGCCAGCTCACCACTCGCGGGAGGGGAGTCCGGGGCCAACGTCCTGACTTTC. Protein: CASSPLAGGESGANVLTF.